Listed below are T cell receptor beta chains from one sample, sequenced in a study of breast tumors, draining lymph nodes, adjacent tissues. TCRdb ran MiXCR on the multiplex PCR reads and lists one entry per CDR3 protein. Among about 15,000 distinct CDR3 sequences listed, 55% to 60% were seen once. Source material: tumor-adjacent breast tissue. The source of these receptors is a female donor with breast cancer. Some clones in this sample may be carry-over from other donors' samples. Each CDR3 is given with its conserved first and last residue. The D gene is left open where the match is weak. Some rows have no size entry. The others give once, few or many, or a class for an expanded clone.

>-|TRBJ2-1|TRBV7-9|TRBD2
CASSLVAGGSLDEQFF
TGTGCCAGCAGCTTAGTAGCGGGAGGCTCACTGGATGAGCAGTTCTTC
>-|TRBJ1-4|TRBV20-1|-
CSAAPDDTHEKLFF
TGCAGTGCTGCTCCTGATGACACCCATGAAAAACTGTTTTTT
>-|TRBJ1-2|TRBV7-3|-
CASSHPGLGYTF
TGTGCCAGCAGCCACCCGGGGCTTGGCTACACCTTC
>-|TRBJ2-2|TRBV25-1|TRBD2
CASSEPLAGTGELFF
TGTGCCAGCAGTGAACCCCTAGCGGGCACCGGGGAGCTGTTTTTT
>-|TRBJ2-3|TRBV19|-
CASSTTWSDTQYF
TGTGCCAGTAGCACAACTTGGTCTGATACGCAGTATTTT
>-|TRBJ1-6|TRBV5-1|-
CASSLRQDNSPLHF
TGCGCCAGCAGCTTGAGGCAGGATAATTCACCCCTCCACTTT
>medium-sized|TRBJ2-7|TRBV20-1|TRBD2
CSASPATSGWSYEQYF
TGCAGTGCTAGTCCGGCGACTAGCGGATGGTCCTACGAGCAGTACTTC
>-|TRBJ2-1|TRBV4-3|TRBD2
CASSQRLAATEQFF
TGCGCCAGCAGCCAGAGGCTAGCGGCCACTGAGCAGTTCTTC
>-|TRBJ1-1|TRBV7-9|-
CASSPTGTGANTEPFF
TGTGCCAGCAGCCCTACAGGGACCGGGGCGAACACTGAACCTTTCTTT
>few|TRBJ2-7|TRBV20-1|-
CSALDSLGEQYF
TGCAGTGCTCTAGACAGTCTCGGCGAGCAGTACTTC
>many|TRBJ2-3|TRBV7-2|-
CASSLLRAMGVIADTQYF
TGTGCCAGCAGCTTATTGCGGGCTATGGGGGTAATCGCAGATACGCAGTATTTT
>-|TRBJ2-7|TRBV6-1|-
CASSVVGSSYEQYF
TGTGCCAGCAGTGTGGTCGGATCGTCCTACGAGCAGTACTTC
>medium-sized|TRBJ2-7|TRBV7-2|TRBD2
CASSLVGLAGGYEQYF
TGTGCCAGCAGCTTAGTGGGACTAGCGGGAGGCTACGAGCAGTACTTC
>-|TRBJ2-2|TRBV5-1|-
CASSFTVTGELFF
TGCGCCAGCAGCTTTACGGTAACCGGGGAGCTGTTTTTT
>-|TRBJ2-5|TRBV25-1|-
CASSATAQETQYF
TGTGCCAGCAGTGCGACAGCGCAAGAGACCCAGTACTTC
>medium-sized|TRBJ2-7|TRBV5-1|-
CASSGGGPNYEQYF
TGCGCCAGCAGCGGGGGAGGCCCCAACTACGAGCAGTACTTC
>once|TRBJ2-7|TRBV27|TRBD1
CASSQRQGRYEQYF
TGTGCCAGCAGTCAAAGACAGGGGAGGTACGAGCAGTACTTC
>few|TRBJ2-1|TRBV10-3|-
CAIIRGDSYNEQFF
TGTGCCATCATTAGAGGGGATTCCTACAATGAGCAGTTCTTC
>-|TRBJ1-4|TRBV7-2|-
CASSLRQVLNEKLFF
TGTGCCAGCAGTCTGAGGCAGGTTCTTAATGAAAAACTGTTTTTT
>-|TRBJ1-5|TRBV12-3/TRBV12-4|-
CASSFSLGEPQHF
TGTGCCAGCAGTTTCTCCCTTGGTGAGCCCCAGCATTTT
>-|TRBJ2-1|TRBV24-1|-
CATSDRTIYNEQFF
TGTGCCACCAGTGATAGGACCATCTACAATGAGCAGTTCTTC
>-|TRBJ2-7|TRBV12-3/TRBV12-4|TRBD2
CASTVSGRDEQYF
TGTGCCAGCACCGTTAGCGGGAGGGATGAGCAGTACTTC
>-|TRBJ2-7|TRBV10-1|TRBD2
CARGGVTSGRLGEQYF
TGCGCCAGAGGGGGGGTGACTAGCGGGAGGTTGGGGGAGCAGTACTTC
>few|TRBJ1-6|TRBV4-2|TRBD1
CASSPRTGGNSPLHF
TGTGCCAGCAGCCCAAGGACAGGGGGCAATTCACCCCTCCACTTT
>medium-sized|TRBJ2-7|TRBV2|-
CASTRALSYEQYF
TGTGCCAGCACTCGGGCCCTCTCCTACGAGCAGTACTTC
>medium-sized|TRBJ1-6|TRBV6-5|-
CASRGSSYNSPLHF
TGTGCCAGCAGGGGGAGCTCCTATAATTCACCCCTCCACTTT
>-|TRBJ2-1|TRBV10-3|-
CATFDEETYNEQFF
TGTGCCACGTTCGACGAGGAAACCTACAATGAGCAGTTCTTC
>-|TRBJ1-4|TRBV20-1|TRBD1
CSATGQGGEKLFF
TGCAGTGCTACGGGACAGGGGGGTGAAAAACTGTTTTTT
>-|TRBJ1-2|TRBV6-1|-
CASSEGQEVGGYTF
TGTGCCAGCAGTGAGGGTCAGGAGGTGGGTGGCTACACCTTC
>-|TRBJ2-7|TRBV10-3|TRBD1
CAISQGQGYEQYF
TGTGCCATCAGCCAGGGACAGGGTTACGAGCAGTACTTC
>-|TRBJ1-4|TRBV2|-
CASSGRARDSEKLFF
TGTGCCAGCAGTGGAAGAGCGAGGGATTCAGAAAAACTGTTTTTT
>-|TRBJ1-2|TRBV7-9|-
CASSLRLNYGYTF
TGTGCCAGCAGCTTAAGGCTAAACTATGGCTACACCTTC
>-|TRBJ2-1|TRBV20-1|TRBD2
CSARKRESSYNEQFF
TGCAGTGCGAGAAAGCGGGAAAGCTCCTACAATGAGCAGTTCTTC
>-|TRBJ1-2|TRBV14|-
CASSRVRDYGYTF
TGTGCCAGCAGCCGAGTTAGGGATTATGGCTACACCTTC
>many|TRBJ2-5|TRBV6-6|TRBD1
CASSPGQGLTETQYF
TGTGCCAGCAGTCCCGGACAGGGGCTTACGGAGACCCAGTACTTC
>many|TRBJ1-3|TRBV29-1|-
CSVLSSNSGNTIYF
TGCAGCGTTTTATCCAGCAACTCTGGAAACACCATATATTTT
>-|TRBJ2-6|TRBV29-1|-
CSVGGHSGANVLTF
TGCAGCGTTGGGGGCCACTCTGGGGCCAACGTCCTGACTTTC
>many|TRBJ2-1|TRBV12-5|TRBD1
CASGLGDRVSNEQFF
TGTGCTAGTGGTTTGGGGGACAGGGTATCCAATGAGCAGTTCTTC
>-|TRBJ2-7|TRBV29-1|-
CSVKPSGSYEQYF
TGCAGCGTTAAGCCAAGCGGATCCTACGAGCAGTACTTC
>-|TRBJ2-7|TRBV24-1|-
CATSDSDENEQPYEQYF
TGTGCCACTAGTGACTCTGACGAGAATGAGCAGCCCTACGAGCAGTACTTC
>medium-sized|TRBJ2-3|TRBV11-3|-
CASSLGGGADTQYF
TGTGCCAGCAGCTTAGGAGGTGGAGCAGATACGCAGTATTTT
>once|TRBJ2-3|TRBV7-8|-
CASSLAPGAGDTQYF
TGTGCCAGCAGCTTAGCCCCAGGGGCGGGGGATACGCAGTATTTT
>-|TRBJ1-4|TRBV7-2|-
CASSLGTWEKLFF
TGTGCCAGCAGCCTGGGGACATGGGAAAAACTGTTTTTT
>-|TRBJ2-7|TRBV20-1|-
CSASWSGLERVYEQYF
TGCAGTGCTAGTTGGTCTGGGCTCGAACGAGTCTACGAGCAGTACTTC
>-|TRBJ2-5|TRBV6-1|TRBD1
CASSLWTGEETQYF
TGTGCCAGCAGTCTGTGGACAGGGGAAGAGACCCAGTACTTC
>medium-sized|TRBJ2-7|TRBV7-9|-
CASSPTGIEQYF
TGTGCCAGCAGCCCTACAGGGATTGAGCAGTACTTC
>-|TRBJ1-5|TRBV7-9|-
CASSLGLRGTDTQHF
TGTGCCAGCAGCTTAGGTCTAAGGGGCACAGATACACAGCATTTT
>medium-sized|TRBJ2-3|TRBV5-1|TRBD2
CASSLVAGVIDTQYF
TGCGCCAGCAGCTTGGTAGCGGGAGTCATTGATACGCAGTATTTT
>-|TRBJ2-5|TRBV4-1|-
CASSQVGGQETQYF
TGCGCCAGCAGCCAAGTTGGGGGCCAAGAGACCCAGTACTTC
>-|TRBJ2-7|TRBV2|-
CASSDLREQYF
TGTGCCAGCAGTGACTTGCGAGAGCAGTACTTC
>-|TRBJ2-5|TRBV20-1|-
CSADGRSQETQYF
TGCAGTGCTGATGGACGTAGTCAAGAGACCCAGTACTTC
>-|TRBJ1-6|TRBV20-1|-
CSARQDTFYNSPLHF
TGCAGTGCTAGACAGGACACTTTCTATAATTCACCCCTCCACTTT